The TCR beta chain described here comes from a study of T cell responses to AZD1222 COVID-19 vaccine. V lost 3 bases, J lost 4 bases, and 18 bases lay in between. There are 16 residues in the CDR3. Germline assignment: CDR1 MNHEY and CDR2 SMNVEV (reference sequence). Sequenced by immunoSEQ multiplex PCR; TCRdb stores in-frame clones only, minus some. The data hold roughly 130,000 clones, with 88% observed a single time. The rearrangement joins TRBV27 to TRBJ1-1; D ambiguous. This receptor was obtained from an adult in good health. The specimen comprised peripheral blood, sampled on day 0 of AZD1222 vaccination. In DNA form, the CDR3 reads TGTGCCAGCAGTTTTACTACAGTCCGATATGCCACTGAAGCTTTCTTT. As protein: CASSFTTVRYATEAFF.